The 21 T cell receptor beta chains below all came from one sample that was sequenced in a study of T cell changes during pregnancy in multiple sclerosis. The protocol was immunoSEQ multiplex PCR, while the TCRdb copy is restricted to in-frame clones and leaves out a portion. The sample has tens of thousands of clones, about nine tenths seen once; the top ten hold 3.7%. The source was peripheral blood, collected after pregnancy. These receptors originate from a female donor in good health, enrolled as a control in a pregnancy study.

The CDR3 protein is CASSVPGLAGSLEQFF. The CDR3 DNA sequence: TGTGCCAGCAGCGTGCCGGGACTAGCGGGGTCATTGGAGCAGTTCTTC. The chain carries TRBV11-2 and TRBJ2-1, with 13 nucleotides matching TRBD2. There are 16 residues in the CDR3. Trimming at V came to 5 bases and at J to 10 bases, leaving 11 bases not matched to a gene. Germline lookup yields CDR1 SGHAT and CDR2 FQNNGV.

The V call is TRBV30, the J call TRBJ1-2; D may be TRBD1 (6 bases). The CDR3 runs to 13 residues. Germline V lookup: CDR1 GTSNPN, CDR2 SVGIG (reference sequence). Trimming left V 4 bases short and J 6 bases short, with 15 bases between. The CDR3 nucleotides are TGTGCCTGGACCCTGTTGACAGGCGATGGCTACACCTTC. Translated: CAWTLLTGDGYTF. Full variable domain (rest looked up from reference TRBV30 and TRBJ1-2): SQTIHQWPATLVQPVGSPLSLECTVEGTSNPNLYWYRQAAGRGLQLLFYSVGIGQISSEVPQNLSASRPQDRQFILSSKKLLLSDSGFYLCAWTLLTGDGYTFGSGTRLTVV.

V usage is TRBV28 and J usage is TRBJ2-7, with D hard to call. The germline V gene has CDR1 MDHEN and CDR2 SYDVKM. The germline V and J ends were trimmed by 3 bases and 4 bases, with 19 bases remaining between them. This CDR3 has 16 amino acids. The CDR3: CASSFWRGQVHYEQYF. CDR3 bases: TGTGCCAGCAGTTTCTGGCGTGGGCAGGTTCATTACGAGCAGTACTTC.

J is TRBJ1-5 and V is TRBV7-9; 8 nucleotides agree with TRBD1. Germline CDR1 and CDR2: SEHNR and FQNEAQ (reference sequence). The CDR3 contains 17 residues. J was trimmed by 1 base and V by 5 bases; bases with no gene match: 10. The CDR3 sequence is CASSDWDRLGSNQPQHF. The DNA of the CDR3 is TGTGCCAGCAGCGACTGGGACAGGCTGGGGAGCAATCAGCCCCAGCATTTT.

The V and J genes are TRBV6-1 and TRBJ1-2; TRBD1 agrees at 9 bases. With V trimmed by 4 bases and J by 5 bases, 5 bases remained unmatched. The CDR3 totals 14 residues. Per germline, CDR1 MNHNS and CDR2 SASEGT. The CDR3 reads CASSGGQGGYGYTF. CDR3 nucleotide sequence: TGTGCCAGCAGTGGGGGACAGGGCGGGTATGGCTACACCTTC.

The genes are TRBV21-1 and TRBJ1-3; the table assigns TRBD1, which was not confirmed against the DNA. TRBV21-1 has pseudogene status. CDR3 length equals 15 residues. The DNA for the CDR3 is TGTGCCAGCAGGAACCGGGACAACTCTGGAAACACCATATATTTT. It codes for CASRNRDNSGNTIYF.

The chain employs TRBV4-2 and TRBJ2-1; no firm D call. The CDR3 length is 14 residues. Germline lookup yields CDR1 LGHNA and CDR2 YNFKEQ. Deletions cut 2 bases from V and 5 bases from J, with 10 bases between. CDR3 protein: CASSQYEADNEQFF. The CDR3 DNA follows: TGTGCCAGCAGCCAATACGAGGCCGACAATGAGCAGTTCTTC.

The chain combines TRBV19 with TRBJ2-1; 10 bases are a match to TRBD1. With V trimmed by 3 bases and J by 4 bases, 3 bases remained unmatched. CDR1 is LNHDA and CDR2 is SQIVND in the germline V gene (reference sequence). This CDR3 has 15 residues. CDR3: CASSMGGQGYNEQFF. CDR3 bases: TGTGCCAGTAGTATGGGGGGACAGGGGTACAATGAGCAGTTCTTC.

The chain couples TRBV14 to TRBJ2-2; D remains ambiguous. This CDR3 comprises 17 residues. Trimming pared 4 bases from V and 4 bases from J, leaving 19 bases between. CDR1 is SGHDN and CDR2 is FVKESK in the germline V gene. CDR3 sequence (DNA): TGTGCCAGCAGCCCTAGACGCGGTGCCCCCGGCACCGGGGAGCTGTTTTTT. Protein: CASSPRRGAPGTGELFF.

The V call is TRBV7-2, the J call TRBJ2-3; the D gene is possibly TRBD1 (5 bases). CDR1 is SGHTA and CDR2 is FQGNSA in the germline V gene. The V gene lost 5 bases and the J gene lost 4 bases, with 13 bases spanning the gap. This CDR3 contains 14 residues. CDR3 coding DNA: TGTGCCAGCAGCACCCCCCAGGGCGCAGATACGCAGTATTTT. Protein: CASSTPQGADTQYF.

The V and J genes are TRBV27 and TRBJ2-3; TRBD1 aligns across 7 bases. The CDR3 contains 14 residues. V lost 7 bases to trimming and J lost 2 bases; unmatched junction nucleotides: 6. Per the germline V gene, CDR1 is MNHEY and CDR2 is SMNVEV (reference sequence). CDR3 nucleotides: TGTGCCAGCACAGACAGGGACCACACAGATACGCAGTATTTT. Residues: CASTDRDHTDTQYF.

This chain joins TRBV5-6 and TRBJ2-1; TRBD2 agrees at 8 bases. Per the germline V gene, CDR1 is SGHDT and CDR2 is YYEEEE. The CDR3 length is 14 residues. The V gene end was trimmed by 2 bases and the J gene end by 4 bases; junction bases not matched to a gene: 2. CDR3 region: CASSFGGVYNEQFF. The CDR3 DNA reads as TGTGCCAGCAGCTTCGGGGGGGTGTACAATGAGCAGTTCTTC.

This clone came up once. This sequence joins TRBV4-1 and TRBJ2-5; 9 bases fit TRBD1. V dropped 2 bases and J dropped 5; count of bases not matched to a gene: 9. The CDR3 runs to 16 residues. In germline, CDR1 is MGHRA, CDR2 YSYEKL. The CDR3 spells CASSQLTGGGWETQYF. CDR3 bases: TGCGCCAGCAGCCAATTAACAGGGGGCGGTTGGGAGACCCAGTACTTC.

In DNA, the CDR3 is TGCGCCAGCAGCCACGACGGGATTTCTGGAAACACCATATATTTT. This codes for CASSHDGISGNTIYF. The chain links TRBV4-1 to TRBJ1-3; D is unresolved. Germline loops: CDR1 MGHRA, CDR2 YSYEKL. V lost 3 bases, J lost 1 base, and 10 bases lay in between. This CDR3 comprises 15 residues.

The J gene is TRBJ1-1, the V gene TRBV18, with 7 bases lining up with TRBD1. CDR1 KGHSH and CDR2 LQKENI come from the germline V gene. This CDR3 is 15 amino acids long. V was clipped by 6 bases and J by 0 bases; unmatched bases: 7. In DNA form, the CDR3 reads TGTGCCAGCTCCCCCACGACAGGGATGAACACTGAAGCTTTCTTT. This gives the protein CASSPTTGMNTEAFF.

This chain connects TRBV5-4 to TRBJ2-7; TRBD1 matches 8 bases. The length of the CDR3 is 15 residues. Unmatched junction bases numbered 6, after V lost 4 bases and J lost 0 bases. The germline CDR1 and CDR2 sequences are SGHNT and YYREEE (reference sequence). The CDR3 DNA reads TGTGCCAGCAGCGGGACAGGAGCTGGCTCCTACGAGCAGTACTTC. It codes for CASSGTGAGSYEQYF.

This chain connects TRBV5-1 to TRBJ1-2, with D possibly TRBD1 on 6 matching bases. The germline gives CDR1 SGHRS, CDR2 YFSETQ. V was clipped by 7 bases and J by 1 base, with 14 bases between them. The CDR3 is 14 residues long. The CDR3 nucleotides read TGCGCCAGCGACCCAGGGGTGGGTAACTATGGCTACACCTTC. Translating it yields CASDPGVGNYGYTF.

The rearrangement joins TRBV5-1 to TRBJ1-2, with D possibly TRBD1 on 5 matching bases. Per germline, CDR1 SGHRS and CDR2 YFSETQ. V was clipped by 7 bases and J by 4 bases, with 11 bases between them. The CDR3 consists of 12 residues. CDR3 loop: CASSGASYGYTF. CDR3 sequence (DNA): TGCGCCAGCTCTGGGGCATCCTATGGCTACACCTTC.

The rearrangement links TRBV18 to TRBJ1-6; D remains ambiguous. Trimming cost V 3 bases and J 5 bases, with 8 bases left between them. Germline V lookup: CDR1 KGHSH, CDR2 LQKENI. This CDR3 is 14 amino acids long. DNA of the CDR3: TGTGCCAGCTCACCGCAGGTTCATAATTCACCCCTCCACTTT. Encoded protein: CASSPQVHNSPLHF.

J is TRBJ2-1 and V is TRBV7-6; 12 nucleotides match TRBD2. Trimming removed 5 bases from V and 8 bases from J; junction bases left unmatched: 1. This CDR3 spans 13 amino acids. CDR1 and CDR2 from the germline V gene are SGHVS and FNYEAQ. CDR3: CASSRLAGDEQFF. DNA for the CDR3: TGTGCCAGCAGCCGACTAGCGGGAGATGAGCAGTTCTTC.

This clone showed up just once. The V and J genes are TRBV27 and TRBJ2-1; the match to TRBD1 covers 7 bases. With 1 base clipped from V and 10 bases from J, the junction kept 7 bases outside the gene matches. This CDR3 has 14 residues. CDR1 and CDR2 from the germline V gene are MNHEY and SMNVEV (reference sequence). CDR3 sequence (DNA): TGTGCCAGCAGTTTATTGACAGGGCGAGGGGAGCAGTTCTTC. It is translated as CASSLLTGRGEQFF.